The 24 T cell receptor beta chains in this list originate from one sample, sequenced in a study of spatial heterogeneity in lung cancer. TCRdb analysed the 5' RACE reads with MiXCR anew, one entry per CDR3 protein. Of about 52,000 distinct CDR3 sequences listed, roughly 7.4% are singletons. Stated time point: blood at routine non-recurrence follow-up after resection. Unsorted whole RNA from tumor, nontumor lung or frozen PBMC underwent sequencing. Sequences were derived from PBMCs, sampled at follow-up. All receptors come from a female donor with early-stage non-small cell lung cancer.

This clonotype was counted at least ten times. The J gene is TRBJ2-6, the V gene TRBV18, with D uncertain. V gave up 2 bases and J gave up 0 bases, with 5 bases separating them. Per the germline V gene, CDR1 is KGHSH and CDR2 is LQKENI. The CDR3 runs to 15 residues. The CDR3 protein is CASSPSSSGANVLTF. In DNA form, the CDR3 reads TGTGCCAGCTCACCATCTAGCTCTGGGGCCAACGTCCTGACTTTC.

The sample holds a few counts of this clonotype. The genes are TRBV12-3 or TRBV12-4 and TRBJ1-2; a possible D gene is TRBD1 (5 bases). The length of the CDR3 is 13 residues. Trimming cost V 3 bases and J 11 bases, with 16 bases left between them. The CDR3 DNA is TGTGCCAGCAGTTTGACAGCACCTTCACCTTACACCTTC. It translates to CASSLTAPSPYTF.

This clonotype turned up a few times. V gene TRBV12-5 combines with J gene TRBJ2-3; TRBD2 agrees at 8 bases. V shed 1 base, J shed 2 bases, and the junction held 11 bases outside the gene matches. The germline CDR1 and CDR2 sequences are LGHNT and FRNRAP. This CDR3 contains 18 residues. This chain's CDR3 is CASGLGGTSGISTDTQYF. CDR3 DNA: TGTGCTAGTGGTTTGGGGGGCACTAGCGGAATATCCACAGATACGCAGTATTTT.

On this clonotype: Possible read error: a much larger clone is one base away. The rearrangement joins TRBV7-9 to TRBJ2-7; 7 bases agree with TRBD2. Germline lookup yields CDR1 SEHNR and CDR2 FQNEAQ (reference sequence). The length of the CDR3 is 12 residues. CDR3: CASSLGDYGQYF. DNA of the CDR3: TGTGCCAGCAGCTTAGGGGACTACGGGCAGTACTTC.

This clonotype was counted between two and nine times. This rearrangement joins TRBV4-1 to TRBJ1-1; tentatively, D is TRBD1 (5 bases). Germline V gene sequence: CDR1 MGHRA, CDR2 YSYEKL. The CDR3 has 15 amino acids. Trimming shortened V by 0 bases and J by 4 bases, and 12 bases separated the two germline ends. CDR3 residues: CASSQEGAGGTEAFF. CDR3 sequence (DNA): TGCGCCAGCAGCCAAGAAGGGGCTGGTGGCACTGAAGCTTTCTTT.

With regard to this clonotype: A much larger clone differs from this one at a single base, so this may be a read error. V and J are TRBV12-3 or TRBV12-4 and TRBJ2-4; D is ambiguous. Trimming pared 6 bases from V and 8 bases from J, leaving 11 bases between. The CDR3 totals 12 residues. The CDR3, as DNA: TGTGCCAGCAGCCCTCTGGGCTACATTCAGTACTTC. The encoded protein is CASSPLGYIQYF.

This clonotype appeared a few times. The CDR3 sequence is CASSLRSDTQYF. For the CDR3, the DNA is TGTGCCAGCAGCCTGAGGTCAGATACGCAGTATTTT. The V and J genes are TRBV5-4 and TRBJ2-3, with D unclear. Trimming cost V 4 bases and J 4 bases, with 7 bases left between them. Germline assignment: CDR1 SGHNT and CDR2 YYREEE (reference sequence). CDR3 length equals 12 residues.

This clonotype was detected ten times or more. The rearrangement uses TRBV20-1 and TRBJ1-2; possibly TRBD1 for D (5 bases). Trimming pared 6 bases from V and 2 bases from J, leaving 13 bases between. Germline CDR1 reads DFQATT; CDR2 reads SNEGSKA (reference sequence). CDR3 length: 13 amino acids. In DNA form, the CDR3 reads TGCAGTGCGTTGAGACAGCTGAACTATGGCTACACCTTC. Protein: CSALRQLNYGYTF.

This clonotype was seen many times. The chain couples TRBV4-1 to TRBJ1-2, with 12 bases that match TRBD1. The CDR3 runs 14 residues. Per germline, CDR1 MGHRA and CDR2 YSYEKL. J gave up 13 bases and V 0 bases, and 6 bases lay outside the gene matches. CDR3 DNA sequence: TGCGCCAGCAGCCAAGATGGGGACAGGGGGCGCGCCACCTTC. This codes for CASSQDGDRGRATF.

This clonotype appeared a few times. The chain recombines TRBV7-9 with TRBJ1-1; possible D gene TRBD1, 6 bases. V was pared by 4 bases and J by 3 bases, with 12 bases between. The germline gives CDR1 SEHNR, CDR2 FQNEAQ (reference sequence). The CDR3 is 14 residues long. The CDR3 nucleotides read TGTGCCAGCAGCTCAGGGGAGGGGGACACTGAAGCTTTCTTT. It is translated as CASSSGEGDTEAFF.

This clonotype has at least ten counts. This chain uses TRBV6-2 or TRBV6-3 with TRBJ2-1, with a tentative D call TRBD2 (7 bases). V was pared by 7 bases and J by 6 bases, with 13 bases between. Germline-derived CDR1 and CDR2 are MNHEY and SVGEGT. This CDR3 is built from 13 residues. The CDR3 DNA sequence: TGTGCCAGCACGGGGGGCCGCGGCAATGAGCAGTTCTTC. Protein sequence: CASTGGRGNEQFF.

This clonotype was detected a few times. The chain recombines TRBV15 with TRBJ2-3, with D tentatively TRBD2 (6 bases). The CDR3 has 16 amino acids. V was cut by 3 bases and J by 3 bases, with 16 bases left in between. Germline V gene lookup returns CDR1 LNHNV and CDR2 YYDKDF (reference sequence). The CDR3 DNA sequence: TGTGCCACCAGCAGGGGGTCCCCTGGGGGGACAGATACGCAGTATTTT. It yields the protein CATSRGSPGGTDTQYF.

This clonotype was recorded many times. CDR3 DNA sequence: TGTGCCAGCAGTTTCCGAGCGGGGGATGGCTACACCTTC. As protein: CASSFRAGDGYTF. The chain is built from TRBV28 and TRBJ1-2; D may be TRBD1 (5 bases). V was trimmed by 3 bases and J by 6 bases, leaving 11 bases between them. Germline CDR1 MDHEN, CDR2 SYDVKM. This CDR3 is 13 amino acids long.

This clonotype has at least ten counts. The chain recombines TRBV29-1 with TRBJ2-5; TRBD1 agrees at 9 bases. V shed 8 bases and J 4 bases; nucleotides not matched to a gene: 8. The CDR3 has 13 residues. CDR1 and CDR2 (germline): SQVTM, ANQGSEA. The CDR3 coding sequence is TGCAGCATAAAAACAGGGGGCGGAGAGACCCAGTACTTC. Translation: CSIKTGGGETQYF.

This clonotype has a count of ten or more. The J gene is TRBJ1-6, the V gene TRBV27; D is ambiguous. The CDR3 length is 13 residues. Germline V lookup: CDR1 MNHEY, CDR2 SMNVEV (reference sequence). Trimming took off 7 bases at V and 5 bases at J, with 9 bases between the two ends. The CDR3 sequence is CASTSINNSPLHF. The CDR3 coding sequence is TGTGCCAGCACCTCCATCAATAATTCACCCCTCCACTTT.

This clonotype was counted at least ten times. V gene TRBV3-1 combines with J gene TRBJ1-2, with a tentative D call TRBD1 (6 bases). CDR3 size: 14 residues. V was trimmed by 5 bases and J by 3 bases, leaving 13 bases between them. Looked up from germline, CDR1 is LGHDT and CDR2 is YNNKEL (reference sequence). CDR3 amino acids: CASSLMTGYYGYTF. The CDR3 DNA sequence: TGTGCCAGCAGCTTAATGACAGGCTACTATGGCTACACCTTC. The whole variable domain, remainder taken from reference TRBV3-1 and TRBJ1-2, is DTAVSQTPKYLVTQMGNDKSIKCEQNLGHDTMYWYKQDSKKFLKIMFSYNNKELIINETVPNRFSPKSPDKAHLNLHINSLELGDSAVYFCASSLMTGYYGYTFGSGTRLTVV.

This clonotype has at least ten counts. V usage is TRBV28 and J usage is TRBJ2-7; D gene uncertain. Germline values: CDR1 MDHEN, CDR2 SYDVKM. The CDR3 runs 14 residues. V was trimmed by 2 bases and J by 2 bases, leaving 10 bases between them. The CDR3 sequence: CASSLPGPTYEQYF. DNA of the CDR3: TGTGCCAGCAGTTTACCCGGACCTACCTACGAGCAGTACTTC.

This clonotype was counted many times. The chain recombines TRBV6-5 with TRBJ1-2; D not resolved. Deletions cut 8 bases from V and 2 bases from J, with 9 bases between. The CDR3 sequence is 12 residues long. CDR1 MNHEY and CDR2 SVGAGI come from the germline V gene. CDR3 in amino acids: CASGEQNYGYTF. DNA for the CDR3: TGTGCCAGCGGGGAGCAAAACTATGGCTACACCTTC.

The table lists this clonotype with a few counts. The genes are TRBV12-5 and TRBJ1-1; D is ambiguous. Looked up from germline, CDR1 is LGHNT and CDR2 is FRNRAP. The CDR3 extends over 13 amino acids. Trimming removed 2 bases from V and 3 bases from J, with 7 bases in between. The CDR3: CASGLREHTEAFF. DNA for the CDR3: TGTGCTAGTGGTTTGCGGGAGCACACTGAAGCTTTCTTT.

This clonotype showed up many times. The chain is built from TRBV7-2 and TRBJ2-6; D uncertain. Germline CDR1 reads SGHTA; CDR2 reads FQGNSA. Deletions cut 1 base from V and 0 bases from J, with 7 bases between. This CDR3 has 16 residues. The CDR3 spells CASSLGGHSGANVLTF. CDR3 nucleotides: TGTGCCAGCAGCTTAGGAGGTCACTCTGGGGCCAACGTCCTGACTTTC.

As to this clonotype: This may stem from a read error, because a much larger clone lies one nucleotide away. The J gene is TRBJ2-3, the V gene TRBV11-3, with TRBD1 matching 7 bases. Germline values: CDR1 SGHNT, CDR2 YENEEA. The CDR3 sequence is 14 residues long. The V gene end was trimmed by 3 bases and the J gene end by 4 bases; junction bases not matched to a gene: 4. This CDR3 reads CASSFRGSSDTQYF. The CDR3 DNA reads as TGTGCCAGCAGCTTCAGGGGGAGCTCAGATACGCAGTATTTT.

The table lists this clonotype with a few counts. CDR3 residues: CATSRERKGIPPSFSGANVLTF. The DNA of the CDR3 is TGTGCCACCAGCAGAGAGAGGAAAGGGATACCCCCCTCCTTCTCTGGGGCCAACGTCCTGACTTTC. J is TRBJ2-6 and V is TRBV15; D is uncertain. Germline values: CDR1 LNHNV, CDR2 YYDKDF (reference sequence). V was pared by 0 bases and J by 0 bases, with 24 bases between. The CDR3 covers 22 residues.

V gene TRBV27 combines with J gene TRBJ1-3, with TRBD1 as a possible D gene (5 bases). V was clipped by 6 bases and J by 0 bases, with 12 bases between them. This CDR3 region has 15 residues. Germline CDR1 is MNHEY and CDR2 is SMNVEV (reference sequence). The CDR3 reads CASREAGPSGNTIYF. CDR3 DNA: TGTGCCAGCAGGGAGGCAGGGCCCTCTGGAAACACCATATATTTT.

This clonotype appeared many times. The V call is TRBV5-1, the J call TRBJ2-5; D gene unclear. The CDR3 sequence is 14 residues long. Germline V CDR1 and CDR2: SGHRS, YFSETQ. V lost 0 bases, J lost 1 base, and 7 bases lay in between. The CDR3 here is CASSLVPSQETQYF. CDR3 nucleotides: TGCGCCAGCAGCTTGGTCCCCAGCCAAGAGACCCAGTACTTC.